The 16 T cell receptor beta chains given below trace back to one sample, sequenced in a study of cytomegalovirus exposure and HLA in healthy donors. The PCR contained 60 Vbeta and 13 Jbeta primers. Assay used: immunoSEQ multiplex PCR; TCRdb lists only in-frame clones, some missing. The table shows roughly 120,000 clones, with about 85% occurring only once. Sequencing used PBMCs. These receptors all come from a man in his fifties or sixties in good health and CMV-seronegative.

In regard to this clone: A read error may produce the germline difference seen at one junction end. The V gene is TRBV30, the J gene TRBJ2-7; 12 bases match TRBD1. The CDR3 extends over 13 amino acids. Germline V gene lookup returns CDR1 GTSNPN and CDR2 SVGIG (reference sequence). The CDR3 is CAWSTPGQGAPNF. For the CDR3, the DNA is TGTGCCTGGAGTACGCCGGGACAGGGGGCCCCAAACTTC.

CDR3 in amino acids: CASSADPTADTEAFF. DNA for the CDR3: TGTGCCAGCAGCGCCGATCCGACAGCTGACACTGAAGCTTTCTTT. The chain combines TRBV5-4 with TRBJ1-1; tentative D call: TRBD1 (5 bases). The V and J ends lost 4 bases and 3 bases respectively, with 16 bases between them. CDR1 is SGHNT, CDR2 YYREEE, per germline (reference sequence). The CDR3 runs to 15 residues.

The chain is built from TRBV5-1 and TRBJ2-3, with D unclear. The CDR3 contains 15 residues. Trimming took 4 bases from V and 2 from J, leaving 14 bases between them. Germline loops: CDR1 SGHRS, CDR2 YFSETQ. Here the CDR3 DNA reads TGCGCCAGCAGCCGTGAGGAACCCGCCACAGATACGCAGTATTTT. Translated, it gives CASSREEPATDTQYF.

The V gene is TRBV18, the J gene TRBJ2-6; D possibly corresponds to TRBD1 (5 bases). This CDR3 is built from 16 residues. CDR1 and CDR2 (germline): KGHSH, LQKENI. Between the trimmed V and J ends, which lost 5 bases and 1 base, there was a span of 12 bases. CDR3: CASSTRQFSGANVLTF. The CDR3 DNA sequence: TGTGCCAGCTCAACCCGACAGTTTTCTGGGGCCAACGTCCTGACTTTC.

The chain is built from TRBV19 and TRBJ1-5; 8 nucleotides match TRBD1. Germline V gene sequence: CDR1 LNHDA, CDR2 SQIVND (reference sequence). The CDR3 has 14 amino acids. V trimming: 8 bases; J trimming: 2 bases; junction bases outside the gene matches: 5. CDR3 nucleotides: TGTGCCAGTGGACAGGGCTGGGGCAATCAGCCCCAGCATTTT. It specifies CASGQGWGNQPQHF. Combining the CDR3 with reference TRBV19 and TRBJ1-5 gives the whole variable domain DGGITQSPKYLFRKEGQNVTLSCEQNLNHDAMYWYRQDPGQGLRLIYYSQIVNDFQKGDIAEGYSVSREKKESFPLTVTSAQKNPTAFYLCASGQGWGNQPQHFGDGTRLSIL.

As to this clone: Other DNA sequences in the same sample also yield this CDR3. The rearrangement joins TRBV9 to TRBJ1-2; 9 nucleotides match TRBD1. This CDR3 has 15 amino acids. The junction had 10 bases not matched to a gene; V was cut back by 3 bases and J by 7 bases. In germline, CDR1 is SGDLS, CDR2 YYNGEE. CDR3 coding DNA: TGTGCCAGCAGCGCCACCGGGACAGGGAATGGTGGCTACACCTTC. Protein sequence: CASSATGTGNGGYTF. The whole variable domain, filled in from reference TRBV9 and TRBJ1-2, reads DSGVTQTPKHLITATGQRVTLRCSPRSGDLSVYWYQQSLDQGLQFLIQYYNGEERAKGNILERFSAQQFPDLHSELNLSSLELGDSALYFCASSATGTGNGGYTFGSGTRLTVV.

The chain combines TRBV30 with TRBJ1-1; D gene ambiguous. The germline gives CDR1 GTSNPN, CDR2 SVGIG (reference sequence). The CDR3 loop spans 16 amino acids. Trimming shortened V by 2 bases and J by 0 bases, and 16 bases separated the two germline ends. The CDR3 here is CAWSPPGPVMNTEAFF. CDR3 DNA sequence: TGTGCCTGGAGTCCCCCAGGTCCAGTGATGAACACTGAAGCTTTCTTT.

This chain uses TRBV6-1 with TRBJ2-1; 7 bases are a match to TRBD1. There are 14 residues in the CDR3. Losses at the gene ends were 1 base for V and 7 bases for J; bases not matched to a gene: 4. CDR1 is MNHNS and CDR2 is SASEGT in the germline V gene. The CDR3 DNA is TGTGCCAGCAGTGAAGTTGAGGGGGCGAATGAGCAGTTCTTC. This codes for CASSEVEGANEQFF.

On this clone itself: Other nucleotide sequences in the sample specify the same CDR3. CDR3 in DNA: TGTGCCAGCAGTGACCTGACAGGGGGCAAGTTTGAAGCTTTCTTT. This gives the protein CASSDLTGGKFEAFF. The chain employs TRBV6-1 and TRBJ1-1, with TRBD1 matching over 10 bases. Germline values: CDR1 MNHNS, CDR2 SASEGT. The CDR3 sequence is 15 residues long. V dropped 3 bases and J dropped 7; count of bases not matched to a gene: 8.

This clone was detected a few times. CDR3 region: CASNGLQEGSSYNEQFF. For the CDR3, the DNA is TGTGCCAGCAACGGATTACAGGAGGGAAGTTCCTACAATGAGCAGTTCTTC. The chain is built from TRBV5-4 and TRBJ2-1; maybe TRBD2 (6 bases). The CDR3 consists of 17 residues. V lost 6 bases and J lost 1, with 20 bases in between. The germline V gene has CDR1 SGHNT and CDR2 YYREEE (reference sequence).

The rearrangement joins TRBV9 to TRBJ1-4, with a tentative D call TRBD1 (5 bases). The CDR3 spans 15 residues. CDR1 SGDLS and CDR2 YYNGEE come from the germline V gene. The V gene lost 4 bases and the J gene lost 3 bases, with 13 bases spanning the gap. This CDR3 is CASSSEGQANEKLFF. The CDR3 region has the DNA TGTGCCAGCAGCTCGGAGGGGCAGGCTAATGAAAAACTGTTTTTT.

This chain joins TRBV7-2 and TRBJ2-5, with D perhaps matching TRBD2 (6 bases). V dropped 5 bases and J dropped 5 bases, with 15 bases sitting between them. CDR3 length: 14 residues. Germline CDR1 is SGHTA and CDR2 is FQGNSA. CDR3 nucleotide sequence: TGTGCCAGCAGCCAAGACCGCCGGGGGGAGACCCAGTACTTC. Translating gives CASSQDRRGETQYF.

The CDR3, as DNA: TGTGCCAGCAGCTTGGCGGGACAGAACTACAATGAGCAGTTCTTC. Encoded protein: CASSLAGQNYNEQFF. The chain combines TRBV7-6 with TRBJ2-1; D might be TRBD1 (7 bases). CDR3 length: 15 amino acids. Per germline, CDR1 SGHVS and CDR2 FNYEAQ. V was cut by 3 bases and J by 3 bases, with 12 bases left in between.

The rearrangement uses TRBV5-5 and TRBJ1-1, with a possible D match to TRBD1 (6 bases). V was shortened by 3 bases and J by 5 bases, with 17 bases between the two germline ends. Germline CDR1 is SGHKS and CDR2 is YYEKEE (reference sequence). The CDR3 length is 15 residues. The chain's CDR3 is CASSYPEWGRTEAFF. CDR3 sequence (DNA): TGTGCCAGCAGCTACCCCGAGTGGGGGCGAACTGAAGCTTTCTTT.

The chain recombines TRBV9 with TRBJ2-7; TRBD1 matches 9 bases. This CDR3 spans 14 amino acids. With 3 bases clipped from V and 2 bases from J, the junction kept 3 bases outside the gene matches. The germline V gene encodes CDR1 SGDLS and CDR2 YYNGEE. The CDR3 DNA reads TGTGCCAGCAGCGGTGGGACAGGGACCTACGAGCAGTACTTC. It yields the protein CASSGGTGTYEQYF.

In this sample, this clone turned up a few times. This sequence joins TRBV11-2 and TRBJ1-2; D is possibly TRBD1 (5 bases). There are 15 residues in the CDR3. The germline V and J ends were trimmed by 5 bases and 0 bases, with 13 bases remaining between them. Per the germline V gene, CDR1 is SGHAT and CDR2 is FQNNGV. The CDR3 protein is CASSVSTVANYGYTF. CDR3 nucleotide sequence: TGTGCCAGCAGCGTTTCGACAGTAGCTAACTATGGCTACACCTTC.